Detailed here is one TCR beta chain. Its matching antigen is unknown. The sample comes from a study of cytomegalovirus exposure and HLA in healthy donors. Points from the study as a whole: Highly shared sequence variants in one cluster were likely a sequencing artifact. A list of more than 150 TCR beta chains associated with cytomegalovirus was given.

Use of 60 Vbeta and 13 Jbeta primers characterized the PCR. The table came from immunoSEQ multiplex PCR; TCRdb's copy has only in-frame clones and leaves some out. Found here are 100,000 or so clones, 60% to 85% of them singletons; the top ten hold 9.5% to 15%. This receptor was obtained from a woman in her thirties or forties in good health and CMV-seropositive. Source material: PBMCs.

CDR3: CAWQGARGYGYTF. The CDR3 DNA sequence: TGTGCCTGGCAGGGGGCGCGGGGCTATGGCTACACCTTC. This sequence joins TRBV30 and TRBJ1-2; 8 nucleotides align to TRBD1. Germline CDR1 reads GTSNPN; CDR2 reads SVGIG (reference sequence). The length of the CDR3 is 13 residues. J lost 4 bases, V lost 5 bases, and 6 bases had no gene match. The entire variable domain, with the rest obtained from reference TRBV30 and TRBJ1-2, is as follows: SQTIHQWPATLVQPVGSPLSLECTVEGTSNPNLYWYRQAAGRGLQLLFYSVGIGQISSEVPQNLSASRPQDRQFILSSKKLLLSDSGFYLCAWQGARGYGYTFGSGTRLTVV.